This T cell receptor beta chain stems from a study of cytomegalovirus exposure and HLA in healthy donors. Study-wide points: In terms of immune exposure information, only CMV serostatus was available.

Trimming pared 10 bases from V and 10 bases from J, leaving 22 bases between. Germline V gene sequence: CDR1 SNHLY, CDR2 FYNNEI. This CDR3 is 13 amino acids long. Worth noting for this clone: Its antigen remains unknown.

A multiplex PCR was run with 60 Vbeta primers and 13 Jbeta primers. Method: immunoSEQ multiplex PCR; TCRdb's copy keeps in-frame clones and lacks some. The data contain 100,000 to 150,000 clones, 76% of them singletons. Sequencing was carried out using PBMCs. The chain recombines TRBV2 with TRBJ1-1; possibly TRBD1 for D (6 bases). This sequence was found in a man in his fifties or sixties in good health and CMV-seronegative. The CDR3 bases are TGTGCCACCAGGAACGGACAGCTTTCAAGAGCTTTCTTT. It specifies CATRNGQLSRAFF. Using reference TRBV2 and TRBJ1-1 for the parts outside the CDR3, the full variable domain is EPEVTQTPSHQVTQMGQEVILRCVPISNHLYFYWYRQILGQKVEFLVSFYNNEISEKSEIFDDQFSVERPDGSNFTLKIRSTKLEDSAMYFCATRNGQLSRAFFGQGTRLTVV.